This T cell receptor beta chain came from a study of blood T cell repertoires in COVID-19. Between the trimmed V and J ends, which lost 1 base and 7 bases, there was a span of 11 bases. CDR1 and CDR2 (germline): LGHDT, YNNKEL (reference sequence). The CDR3 loop spans 14 amino acids. Cohort assignment relied on participant-reported clinical history. Cohort 3 recovered donors had two negative PCRs, clearance, or symptom resolution. Profiling relied on immunoSEQ multiplex PCR, and the TCRdb table lists in-frame clones only, not all of them. The sample has 50,000 to 80,000 clones, approximately 90% seen once.

The specimen was PBMCs or T cells enriched from blood (not recorded which). The origin of this receptor is a woman aged 35 to 49 who had recovered from COVID-19. The chain has TRBV3-1 (or the pseudogene TRBV3-2) and TRBJ1-3; TRBD1 might be the D (5 bases). DNA of the CDR3: TGTGCCAGCAGCCAAGGTCGCAGGGCTAACACCATATATTTT. This translates into CASSQGRRANTIYF.